This TCR beta chain is drawn from a study of shared clonotypes between healthy human individuals. Study-wide background: Per donor, three plates held CD4 naive cells, three held CD4 memory, two held CD8 naive and one held CD8 memory. Regarding the study as a whole: Despite large depth, sorted-subset datasets appeared incompletely sequenced.

HIV-negative, healthy adults without recent acute infections or vaccinations were the donors. Germline-derived CDR1 and CDR2 are SGHRS and YFSETQ. With 0 bases clipped from V and 5 bases from J, the junction kept 10 bases outside the gene matches. The CDR3 extends over 16 amino acids. With regard to this clone: Its antigen remains unknown.

Replicate PCRs for sorted subsets used 200 to 250 ng DNA; this equaled tens of thousands of T cell genomes. Using immunoSEQ multiplex PCR, the repertoire was profiled, and TCRdb retains in-frame clones only, with some absent. The table lists more than 2,000,000 clones, roughly nine tenths of them singletons. This clonotype was sampled from a man between 18 and 29 years old in good health. The V gene is TRBV5-1, the J gene TRBJ2-5, with 7 bases fitting TRBD2. The specimen was naive CD4+ T cells sorted from blood. Subset of the sample: CD45RA+ positively selected. The CDR3, as DNA: TGCGCCAGCAGCTTGGTGCTGGGACTAAGTATGGAGACCCAGTACTTC. This codes for CASSLVLGLSMETQYF.